The 19 T cell receptor beta chains below come from one sample, sequenced in a study of shared clonotypes between healthy human individuals. The protocol was immunoSEQ multiplex PCR, while the TCRdb copy is restricted to in-frame clones and leaves out a portion. The data hold more than 850,000 clones, with about 80% observed a single time. The specimen was memory CD4+ T cells from PBMCs. Stated subset: CD45RA-negative fraction. All receptors derive from a young man in good health. Some clones in this sample may be carry-over from other donors' samples.

This CDR3 reads CASKTGVVSGELFF. The CDR3, as DNA: TGTGCCAGTAAGACAGGGGTGGTTAGCGGGGAGCTGTTTTTT. The chain links TRBV19 to TRBJ2-2; the match to TRBD1 covers 8 bases. The V segment lost 7 bases and the J segment 7 bases; nucleotides outside the gene matches: 8. CDR3 length: 14 residues. The germline gives CDR1 LNHDA, CDR2 SQIVND (reference sequence).

The chain uses TRBV27 and TRBJ1-2; weak D call: TRBD1 (5 bases). V was cut by 4 bases and J by 5 bases, with 17 bases left in between. The CDR3 has 15 residues. From germline, CDR1 is MNHEY and CDR2 SMNVEV (reference sequence). CDR3 coding DNA: TGTGCCAGCAGTTCGCCGCGTCGACAGATTTATGGCTACACCTTC. It specifies CASSSPRRQIYGYTF.

The rearrangement uses TRBV2 and TRBJ1-4; TRBD1 matches at 9 bases. Germline-derived CDR1 and CDR2 are SNHLY and FYNNEI. J lost 5 bases, V lost 6 bases, and 7 bases had no gene match. The CDR3 has 15 amino acids. The CDR3 coding sequence is TGTGCCAGCAGAAACACCGGGACAGGGAATGAAAAACTGTTTTTT. Amino acid sequence: CASRNTGTGNEKLFF.

The V gene is TRBV5-1, the J gene TRBJ2-3; TRBD2 agrees at 7 bases. Germline V gene data show CDR1 as SGHRS and CDR2 as YFSETQ. The CDR3 is 16 amino acids. V dropped 0 bases and J dropped 1; count of bases not matched to a gene: 5. CDR3 DNA: TGCGCCAGCAGCTTGGCCCTAGCGGCAGGCACAGATACGCAGTATTTT. Protein product: CASSLALAAGTDTQYF.

This chain connects TRBV2 to TRBJ2-7; the match to TRBD1 covers 9 bases. After removal of 4 bases from V and 6 bases from J, the junction contained 7 bases not matched to a gene. From germline, CDR1 is SNHLY and CDR2 FYNNEI. CDR3 length: 14 residues. As DNA, the CDR3 is TGTGCCAGCAGTGGGCAGGGACAGGGATCCGAGCAGTACTTC. Translated, it gives CASSGQGQGSEQYF.

The V call is TRBV11-2, the J call TRBJ2-7; the D call may be TRBD1 or TRBD2 (5 bases each). Per germline, CDR1 SGHAT and CDR2 FQNNGV. CDR3 size: 15 residues. Trimming stripped 5 bases from V and 2 bases from J, with 16 bases between. CDR3 region: CASSRYRDGTYEQYF. The DNA for the CDR3 is TGTGCCAGCAGCCGGTACCGGGACGGGACCTACGAGCAGTACTTC.

The V gene is TRBV6-1, the J gene TRBJ2-7; TRBD2 matches 12 bases. J was trimmed by 7 bases and V by 4 bases; bases with no gene match: 8. The germline gives CDR1 MNHNS, CDR2 SASEGT. The CDR3 is made up of 15 amino acids. The CDR3 protein is CASSARGLAGLEQYF. The CDR3 DNA is TGTGCCAGCAGTGCACGCGGACTAGCGGGACTAGAGCAGTACTTC.

This chain joins TRBV29-1 and TRBJ1-3; D gene ambiguous. Germline V lookup: CDR1 SQVTM, CDR2 ANQGSEA. V lost 4 bases and J 4 bases, leaving 11 bases between the germline ends. The CDR3 is made up of 13 amino acids. The chain's CDR3 is CSVASQSGNTIYF. CDR3 bases: TGCAGCGTTGCGTCCCAATCCGGAAACACCATATATTTT.

The chain has TRBV5-1 and TRBJ1-4; D unresolved. Trimming removed 0 bases from V and 7 bases from J, with 13 bases in between. This CDR3 region has 15 residues. Germline CDR1 and CDR2: SGHRS and YFSETQ. CDR3 amino acids: CASSLGSSPGEKLFF. DNA of the CDR3: TGCGCCAGCAGCTTGGGATCCTCCCCGGGTGAAAAACTGTTTTTT.

V and J are TRBV5-6 and TRBJ2-3, with a possible D match to TRBD2 (5 bases). This CDR3 has 16 amino acids. V was clipped by 2 bases and J by 0 bases, with 13 bases between them. CDR1 and CDR2 (germline): SGHDT, YYEEEE. The CDR3 nucleotides are TGTGCCAGCAGCTTTCTTATAGGCGGGAGCACAGATACGCAGTATTTT. Translating gives CASSFLIGGSTDTQYF. Looking up the rest from reference TRBV5-6 and TRBJ2-3 gives the full variable domain: DAGVTQSPTHLIKTRGQQVTLRCSPKSGHDTVSWYQQALGQGPQFIFQYYEEEERQRGNFPDRFSGHQFPNYSSELNVNALLLGDSALYLCASSFLIGGSTDTQYFGPGTRLTVL.

This clone was seen only a few times. The chain joins TRBV2 to TRBJ1-5, with D possibly TRBD1 on 5 matching bases. The CDR3 runs 15 residues. Germline assignment: CDR1 SNHLY and CDR2 FYNNEI. V was pared by 4 bases and J by 3 bases, with 13 bases between. DNA for the CDR3: TGTGCCAGCAGTGGGGGCCAAGGGGTCAATCAGCCCCAGCATTTT. As protein: CASSGGQGVNQPQHF. The variable domain in full, with the rest retrieved from reference TRBV2 and TRBJ1-5, is EPEVTQTPSHQVTQMGQEVILRCVPISNHLYFYWYRQILGQKVEFLVSFYNNEISEKSEIFDDQFSVERPDGSNFTLKIRSTKLEDSAMYFCASSGGQGVNQPQHFGDGTRLSIL.

The CDR3 bases are TGTGCCAGCAGCCCGACTAGCGGGAGGGGAGGGGCCAACGTCCTGACTTTC. Amino acid sequence: CASSPTSGRGGANVLTF. The V call is TRBV7-3, the J call TRBJ2-6; 14 bases align to TRBD2. Losses at the gene ends were 5 bases for V and 4 bases for J; bases not matched to a gene: 4. CDR3 length: 17 amino acids. Germline V lookup: CDR1 SGHTA, CDR2 FQGTGA.

As DNA, the CDR3 is TGCAGCGTTTCCTGGGGGGCTTCCTACAATGAGCAGTTCTTC. Protein product: CSVSWGASYNEQFF. V and J are TRBV29-1 and TRBJ2-1; D could derive from TRBD1 or TRBD2 (6 bases each). The germline V and J ends were trimmed by 5 bases and 1 base, with 12 bases remaining between them. From germline, CDR1 is SQVTM and CDR2 ANQGSEA. CDR3 length: 14 residues.

The chain uses TRBV11-2 and TRBJ2-7; D is perhaps TRBD2 (6 bases). Germline CDR1 reads SGHAT; CDR2 reads FQNNGV. This CDR3 contains 17 residues. Trimming stripped 2 bases from V and 4 bases from J, with 21 bases between. CDR3 loop: CASSLLNHGTGSYEQYF. The CDR3 nucleotides are TGTGCCAGCAGCTTACTAAATCACGGGACTGGGAGTTACGAGCAGTACTTC.

This rearrangement joins TRBV6-5 to TRBJ2-7, with TRBD2 matching 14 bases. CDR1 is MNHEY, CDR2 SVGAGI, per germline. This CDR3 is built from 15 residues. The trim removed 4 bases at V and 6 bases at J, leaving 5 bases unmatched. The CDR3 sequence: CASSSGLAGGGEQYF. The CDR3 DNA is TGTGCCAGCAGTTCCGGACTAGCGGGAGGTGGCGAGCAGTACTTC.

This clone was observed a handful of times. The chain joins TRBV19 to TRBJ2-2; tentative D call: TRBD2 (5 bases). Germline CDR1 is LNHDA and CDR2 is SQIVND (reference sequence). This CDR3 is 14 amino acids long. Deletions cut 10 bases from V and 1 base from J, with 13 bases between. In DNA, the CDR3 is TGTGCCACCCGACCCCGGGGGAACACCGGGGAGCTGTTTTTT. It specifies CATRPRGNTGELFF.

The rearrangement links TRBV5-1 to TRBJ1-1; D gene unclear. The CDR3 contains 15 residues. The germline V gene has CDR1 SGHRS and CDR2 YFSETQ. The ends were cut back, 0 bases at V and 1 base at J, with 10 bases in the middle. CDR3: CASSLGYARNTEAFF. CDR3 nucleotides: TGCGCCAGCAGCTTGGGTTATGCAAGGAACACTGAAGCTTTCTTT.

The chain has TRBV15 and TRBJ2-3; D possibly corresponds to TRBD2 (6 bases). The CDR3 sequence is 15 residues long. Germline CDR1 reads LNHNV; CDR2 reads YYDKDF (reference sequence). Trimming pared 7 bases from V and 1 base from J, leaving 15 bases between. This CDR3 reads CATKVSVAGTDTQYF. CDR3 sequence (DNA): TGTGCCACCAAGGTGTCGGTAGCGGGCACAGATACGCAGTATTTT.

The V call is TRBV6-5, the J call TRBJ2-7, with 9 bases lining up with TRBD1. Germline CDR1 MNHEY, CDR2 SVGAGI. The CDR3 is 14 residues long. V lost 2 bases to trimming and J lost 4 bases; unmatched junction nucleotides: 3. CDR3 in DNA: TGTGCCAGCAGTTACCGGGACAGGGTGTACGAGCAGTACTTC. It codes for CASSYRDRVYEQYF.